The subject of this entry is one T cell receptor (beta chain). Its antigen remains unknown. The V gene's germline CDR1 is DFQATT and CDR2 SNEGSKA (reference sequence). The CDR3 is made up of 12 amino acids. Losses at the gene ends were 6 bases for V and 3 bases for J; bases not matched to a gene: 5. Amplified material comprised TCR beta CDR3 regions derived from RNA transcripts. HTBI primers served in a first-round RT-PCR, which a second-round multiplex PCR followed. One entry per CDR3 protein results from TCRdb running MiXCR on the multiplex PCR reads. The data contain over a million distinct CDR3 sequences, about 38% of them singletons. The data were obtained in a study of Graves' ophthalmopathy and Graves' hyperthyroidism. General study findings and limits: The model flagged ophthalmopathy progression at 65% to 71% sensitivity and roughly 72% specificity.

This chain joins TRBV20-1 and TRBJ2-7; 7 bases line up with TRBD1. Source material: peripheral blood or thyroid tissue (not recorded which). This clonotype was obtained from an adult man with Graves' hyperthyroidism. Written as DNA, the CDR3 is TGCAGTGCCCCGACAGGGTTCTACGAGCAGTACTTC. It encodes CSAPTGFYEQYF.